The 12 T cell receptor beta chains presented below share a single source sample, sequenced in a study of a mutant IDH1 vaccine in newly diagnosed glioma. The protocol was immunoSEQ multiplex PCR, while the TCRdb copy is restricted to in-frame clones and leaves out a portion. The sample holds over 60,000 clones, about 88% seen once. Time point in this sample: week 11, during vaccination. A 20-mer mutant IDH1 peptide at 300 ug was injected subcutaneously with topical imiquimod. Their cognate antigens are unknown. Source: PBMCs, taken from a glioma patient whose treatment included an IDH1 peptide vaccine. The source of these receptors is a middle-aged man with glioma.

The rearrangement joins TRBV6-5 to TRBJ1-2; a possible D gene is TRBD1 (6 bases). Germline CDR1 is MNHEY and CDR2 is SVGAGI. Trimming left V 6 bases short and J 5 bases short, with 10 bases between. The CDR3 is 12 amino acids. Written as DNA, the CDR3 is TGTGCCAGCAGCAAGGGGGTATATGGCTACACCTTC. This encodes CASSKGVYGYTF.

The rearrangement links TRBV28 to TRBJ2-4, with no clear D. The CDR3 length is 13 residues. Trimming stripped 4 bases from V and 2 bases from J, with 6 bases between. Germline loops: CDR1 MDHEN, CDR2 SYDVKM. The CDR3 protein is CASSSFPKNIQYF. For the CDR3, the DNA is TGTGCCAGCAGTTCCTTCCCCAAAAACATTCAGTACTTC.

This chain connects TRBV28 to TRBJ1-5, with 8 positions matching TRBD1. The V segment lost 6 bases and the J segment 6 bases; nucleotides outside the gene matches: 7. The CDR3 loop spans 14 amino acids. The germline CDR1 and CDR2 sequences are MDHEN and SYDVKM. DNA of the CDR3: TGTGCCAGCAGCCTTCGCAGGGGGCCTCAGCCCCAGCATTTT. Protein sequence: CASSLRRGPQPQHF. Looking up the rest from reference TRBV28 and TRBJ1-5 gives the full variable domain: DVKVTQSSRYLVKRTGEKVFLECVQDMDHENMFWYRQDPGLGLRLIYFSYDVKMKEKGDIPEGYSVSREKKERFSLILESASTNQTSMYLCASSLRRGPQPQHFGDGTRLSIL.

The V and J genes are TRBV5-1 and TRBJ1-6, with a possible D match to TRBD1 (5 bases). The CDR3 extends over 13 amino acids. The V and J ends lost 4 bases and 10 bases respectively, with 12 bases between them. CDR1 is SGHRS, CDR2 YFSETQ, per germline. The chain's CDR3 is CASSPQGGSPLHF. The CDR3 DNA follows: TGCGCCAGCAGCCCCCAGGGAGGATCACCCCTCCACTTT. Using reference TRBV5-1 and TRBJ1-6 for the parts outside the CDR3, the full variable domain is KAGVTQTPRYLIKTRGQQVTLSCSPISGHRSVSWYQQTPGQGLQFLFEYFSETQRNKGNFPGRFSGRQFSNSRSEMNVSTLELGDSALYLCASSPQGGSPLHFGNGTRLTVT.

The CDR3 DNA follows: TGCGCCAGCAGCCAAGACCCGACGGGCCCCTCTGGAAACACCATATATTTT. Amino acid sequence: CASSQDPTGPSGNTIYF. The V and J genes are TRBV4-3 and TRBJ1-3, with unresolved D. Germline V lookup: CDR1 LGHNA, CDR2 YSLEER. This CDR3 is built from 17 residues. V was clipped by 0 bases and J by 0 bases, with 12 bases between them.

V is TRBV6-5 and J is TRBJ1-2, with D uncertain. Trimming removed 2 bases at V and 6 bases at J, with 10 bases between. CDR1 is MNHEY and CDR2 is SVGAGI in the germline V gene. The CDR3 totals 13 residues. The CDR3 loop is CASSYPGRDGYTF. CDR3 bases: TGTGCCAGCAGTTACCCCGGGCGTGATGGCTACACCTTC.

This clone was seen a few times. The CDR3 bases are TGTGCCAGCAGCTCCCAGTCCCCGGGTAGGGGGTGGGCCGGGGAGCTGTTTTTT. Protein sequence: CASSSQSPGRGWAGELFF. The rearrangement links TRBV7-2 to TRBJ2-2, with a weak D call TRBD1 (6 bases). V lost 4 bases to trimming and J lost 6 bases, with 24 bases between them. Germline CDR1 SGHTA, CDR2 FQGNSA. The CDR3 contains 18 residues. The variable domain in full, with the rest retrieved from reference TRBV7-2 and TRBJ2-2, is GAGVSQSPSNKVTEKGKDVELRCDPISGHTALYWYRQSLGQGLEFLIYFQGNSAPDKSGLPSDRFSAERTGGSVSTLTIQRTQQEDSAVYLCASSSQSPGRGWAGELFFGEGSRLTVL.

The CDR3 coding sequence is TGTGCCAGCAGCTTTACAGGGGACACTGAAGCTTTCTTT. Amino acids: CASSFTGDTEAFF. The chain carries TRBV7-9 and TRBJ1-1; 7 bases are shared with TRBD1. The junction had 1 base not matched to a gene; V was cut back by 3 bases and J by 3 bases. Germline loops: CDR1 SEHNR, CDR2 FQNEAQ (reference sequence). This CDR3 has 13 amino acids. Full variable domain (outside the CDR3, taken from reference TRBV7-9 and TRBJ1-1): DTGVSQNPRHKITKRGQNVTFRCDPISEHNRLYWYRQTLGQGPEFLTYFQNEAQLEKSRLLSDRFSAERPKGSFSTLEIQRTEQGDSAMYLCASSFTGDTEAFFGQGTRLTVV.

This clone turned up a few times. The rearrangement links TRBV10-3 to TRBJ1-1; no reliable D call. The V and J ends lost 3 bases and 4 bases respectively, with 9 bases between them. Per the germline V gene, CDR1 is ENHRY and CDR2 is SYGVKD. This CDR3 is built from 13 residues. The CDR3 reads CAISDSKGTEAFF. The CDR3 coding sequence is TGTGCCATCAGTGATAGTAAGGGCACTGAAGCTTTCTTT.

The chain recombines TRBV2 with TRBJ2-2, with TRBD1 as a possible D gene (6 bases). CDR3 length: 16 residues. CDR1 and CDR2 from the germline V gene are SNHLY and FYNNEI. V gave up 6 bases and J gave up 4 bases, with 18 bases separating them. CDR3 sequence reads: CASSYHEGVRTGELFF. In DNA form, the CDR3 reads TGTGCCAGCAGCTACCACGAGGGGGTGCGCACCGGGGAGCTGTTTTTT.

The chain combines TRBV5-1 with TRBJ2-5; TRBD1 aligns across 7 bases. CDR1 and CDR2 from the germline V gene are SGHRS and YFSETQ. The CDR3 totals 15 residues. Unmatched junction bases numbered 4, after V lost 0 bases and J lost 2 bases. The CDR3 bases are TGCGCCAGCAGCTTGGGCCGACAGGGACAAGAGACCCAGTACTTC. Its protein is CASSLGRQGQETQYF.

This sequence joins TRBV27 and TRBJ1-1, with D possibly being TRBD1 (6 bases). CDR3 length equals 16 residues. The V end lost 0 bases, the J end lost 6 bases, and 17 bases lay between the germline ends. The germline gives CDR1 MNHEY, CDR2 SMNVEV (reference sequence). CDR3 in amino acids: CASSLSTGGPSAEAFF. CDR3 DNA: TGTGCCAGCAGTTTATCGACCGGGGGGCCCTCCGCTGAAGCTTTCTTT.